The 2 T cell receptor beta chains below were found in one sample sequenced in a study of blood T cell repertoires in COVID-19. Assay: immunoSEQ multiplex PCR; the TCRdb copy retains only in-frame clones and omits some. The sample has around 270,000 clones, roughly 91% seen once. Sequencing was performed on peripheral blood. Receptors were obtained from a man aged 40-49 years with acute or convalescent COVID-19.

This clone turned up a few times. The CDR3 nucleotides are TGTGCCAGCAGCCAAGAGGGGGGATTGACCGGGGAGCTGTTTTTT. The encoded protein is CASSQEGGLTGELFF. V usage is TRBV3-1 (or the pseudogene TRBV3-2) and J usage is TRBJ2-2, with D maybe TRBD2 (6 bases). V was clipped by 0 bases and J by 5 bases, with 10 bases between them. Germline V gene lookup returns CDR1 LGHDT and CDR2 YNNKEL (reference sequence). The CDR3 contains 15 residues.

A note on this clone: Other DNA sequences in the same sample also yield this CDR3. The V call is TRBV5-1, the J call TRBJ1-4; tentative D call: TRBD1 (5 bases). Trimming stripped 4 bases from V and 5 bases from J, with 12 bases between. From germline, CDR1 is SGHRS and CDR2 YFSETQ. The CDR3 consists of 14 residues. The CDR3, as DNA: TGCGCCAGCAGCACCGGGACTGTCAATGAAAAACTGTTTTTT. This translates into CASSTGTVNEKLFF.